One sample yielded the 4 T cell receptor beta chains listed below, sequenced in a study of early stage breast cancer tumors. Repertoires were generated with immunoSEQ multiplex PCR, while TCRdb's copy carries only in-frame clones and drops some. The sample includes fewer than 90,000 clones, roughly 80% of them seen just once. Sequenced material: blood. These receptors were obtained from a person in their sixties or seventies with breast cancer.

This clone came up once. This sequence joins TRBV18 and TRBJ1-1; no definite D call. The CDR3 length is 13 residues. Germline V gene data show CDR1 as KGHSH and CDR2 as LQKENI. Trimming removed 3 bases at V and 1 base at J, with 6 bases between. As DNA, the CDR3 is TGTGCCAGCTCACCGAAGCCGAACACTGAAGCTTTCTTT. Protein sequence: CASSPKPNTEAFF. Together with reference TRBV18 and TRBJ1-1, the CDR3 gives the full variable domain: NAGVMQNPRHLVRRRGQEARLRCSPMKGHSHVYWYRQLPEEGLKFMVYLQKENIIDESGMPKERFSAEFPKEGPSILRIQQVVRGDSAAYFCASSPKPNTEAFFGQGTRLTVV.

This clone was recorded a few times. J is TRBJ2-7 and V is TRBV30, with D possibly being TRBD1 (6 bases). V lost 4 bases to trimming and J lost 5 bases, with 12 bases between them. The CDR3 is 12 amino acids. Germline V gene sequence: CDR1 GTSNPN, CDR2 SVGIG (reference sequence). CDR3 nucleotides: TGTGCCTGGAACAGGGCCCAGGACGAGCAGTACTTC. This gives the protein CAWNRAQDEQYF.

The chain joins TRBV7-9 to TRBJ1-4, with TRBD1 as a possible D gene (5 bases). The length of the CDR3 is 15 residues. CDR1 SEHNR and CDR2 FQNEAQ come from the germline V gene (reference sequence). The V end lost 1 base, the J end lost 4 bases, and 10 bases lay between the germline ends. The CDR3 is CASSLVPRGNEKLFF. For the CDR3, the DNA is TGTGCCAGCAGCTTAGTACCGAGGGGTAATGAAAAACTGTTTTTT.

This clone was detected only a few times. Other DNA sequences in the sample encode the same CDR3. V is TRBV19 and J is TRBJ2-7; D not resolved. Looked up from germline, CDR1 is LNHDA and CDR2 is SQIVND (reference sequence). The V end was cut by 3 bases, the J end by 4 bases, with 7 bases between. This CDR3 is 12 amino acids long. CDR3 nucleotides: TGTGCCAGTAGTATCGGCGGTTACGAGCAGTACTTC. Amino acid sequence: CASSIGGYEQYF.